Presented here are 21 T cell receptor beta chains from one specimen sequenced in a study of vaccination effects on CD4 cells after COVID-19. Their recognized antigens are unknown. ViraFEST assay sequencing came after antigen-specific CD4+ T cells were expanded with viral peptide pools. Culture proceeded for nine to eleven days, and CD4+ T cells were then isolated. Of the BNT162b2 and mRNA-1273 vaccines, participants received two doses of one or the other. The assay was immunoSEQ multiplex PCR, and TCRdb's table has in-frame clones only and misses some. The profile shows tens of thousands of clones, approximately 78% of them singletons. This specimen consisted of CD4+ T cells from PBMCs cultured with HCoV-NL63 spike peptides, obtained after COVID-19 vaccination. These receptors were collected from a human donor who received a COVID-19 vaccine. Some clones in this sample may be carry-over from other donors' samples.

The V gene is TRBV30, the J gene TRBJ2-5, with 12 bases matching TRBD2. CDR1 is GTSNPN, CDR2 SVGIG, per germline (reference sequence). This CDR3 contains 16 residues. With 0 bases clipped from V and 2 bases from J, the junction kept 4 bases outside the gene matches. CDR3 sequence: CAWSVGLAGIQETQYF. CDR3 in DNA: TGTGCCTGGAGTGTAGGACTAGCGGGGATACAAGAGACCCAGTACTTC.

The rearrangement uses TRBV7-3 and TRBJ2-3; 7 nucleotides line up with TRBD1. Germline values: CDR1 SGHTA, CDR2 FQGTGA. The CDR3 runs to 16 residues. The J segment lost 3 bases and the V segment lost 5 bases, leaving 11 bases of the junction unmatched. CDR3 nucleotide sequence: TGTGCCAGCAGCCTAGGTCCGACAGGGAATACAGATACGCAGTATTTT. Protein sequence: CASSLGPTGNTDTQYF.

V usage is TRBV4-2 and J usage is TRBJ1-3, with a weak D call TRBD1 (6 bases). The ends were cut back, 1 base at V and 2 bases at J, with 12 bases in the middle. Germline V gives CDR1 LGHNA, CDR2 YNFKEQ. The CDR3 extends over 16 amino acids. In DNA form, the CDR3 reads TGTGCCAGCAGCCAAGTGGCCCCAGGGGCTGGAAACACCATATATTTT. This sequence encodes CASSQVAPGAGNTIYF.

In DNA, the CDR3 is TGTGCCAGCAGTCCAAAAGGTTACCAGCCCCAGCATTTT. Amino acid sequence: CASSPKGYQPQHF. The genes are TRBV7-9 and TRBJ1-5; D not certain. The CDR3 has 13 amino acids. Looked up from germline, CDR1 is SEHNR and CDR2 is FQNEAQ (reference sequence). V lost 6 bases, J lost 7 bases, and 13 bases lay in between.

This rearrangement joins TRBV19 to TRBJ1-1; D gene uncertain. Germline V lookup: CDR1 LNHDA, CDR2 SQIVND (reference sequence). This CDR3 region has 16 residues. V lost 7 bases and J lost 3, with 21 bases in between. In DNA, the CDR3 is TGTGCCAGTAAAACCACTACCCGGGGTTCTCACACTGAAGCTTTCTTT. Translation: CASKTTTRGSHTEAFF.

The rearrangement links TRBV30 to TRBJ1-1; D perhaps matches TRBD1 (5 bases). Trimming took off 0 bases at V and 14 bases at J, with 16 bases between the two ends. The CDR3 contains 12 residues. Germline V gene data show CDR1 as GTSNPN and CDR2 as SVGIG (reference sequence). Here the CDR3 reads CAWSVLAGRDFF. CDR3 nucleotides: TGTGCCTGGAGTGTACTGGCAGGGCGGGACTTCTTT.

The chain combines TRBV25-1 with TRBJ2-4; TRBD1 agrees at 7 bases. The V gene end was trimmed by 3 bases and the J gene end by 7 bases; junction bases not matched to a gene: 9. Germline-derived CDR1 and CDR2 are MGHDK and SYGVNS. The CDR3 has 15 amino acids. CDR3 region: CASSDPRGGGNIQYF. The CDR3 region has the DNA TGTGCCAGCAGTGACCCCCGAGGGGGCGGGAACATTCAGTACTTC.

This chain uses TRBV7-3 with TRBJ1-4; maybe TRBD1 (5 bases). The CDR3 has 15 amino acids. The V gene lost 1 base and the J gene lost 3 bases, with 9 bases spanning the gap. In germline, CDR1 is SGHTA, CDR2 FQGTGA. As DNA, the CDR3 is TGTGCCAGCAGCTTAAGGAGGGGACCTAATGAAAAACTGTTTTTT. It yields the protein CASSLRRGPNEKLFF.

This chain joins TRBV6-2 or TRBV6-3 and TRBJ1-2; TRBD1 is a possible D gene (6 bases). The CDR3 totals 12 residues. The germline V gene has CDR1 MNHEY and CDR2 SVGEGT. V lost 6 bases and J lost 8, with 13 bases in between. The CDR3 DNA sequence: TGTGCCAGCAGCCCGGGGGGCCGAGGCTACACCTTC. Translating it yields CASSPGGRGYTF.

The gene calls are TRBV1 and TRBJ2-7; the table's TRBD1 call for D was not verified on the DNA. TRBV1 is flagged as a pseudogene. The CDR3 sequence is 16 residues long. CDR3 DNA: TGCACCAGCAGCCAAGATCGATCCAGGCGACGCTACGAGCAGTACGTC. Translation gives CTSSQDRSRRRYEQYV.

The chain employs TRBV7-9 and TRBJ2-1; 7 bases line up with TRBD2. The CDR3 is 16 amino acids. The V and J ends lost 0 bases and 8 bases, in that order; junction bases with no gene match: 10. From germline, CDR1 is SEHNR and CDR2 FQNEAQ (reference sequence). As DNA, the CDR3 is TGTGCCAGCAGCTTAGCGCTCCTTAGCGGGTTCGATGAGCAGTTCTTC. Amino acids: CASSLALLSGFDEQFF.

The chain employs TRBV7-9 and TRBJ2-3; tentatively, D is TRBD1 or TRBD2 (5 bases each). V lost 5 bases to trimming and J lost 1 base, with 10 bases between them. The CDR3 is 14 amino acids. CDR1 and CDR2 (germline): SEHNR, FQNEAQ (reference sequence). The CDR3 loop is CASSPWDGTDTQYF. DNA for the CDR3: TGTGCCAGCAGCCCGTGGGACGGCACAGATACGCAGTATTTT.

V and J are TRBV9 and TRBJ2-2, with D hard to call. The germline gives CDR1 SGDLS, CDR2 YYNGEE. The CDR3 is 16 amino acids. V lost 0 bases and J lost 0, with 9 bases in between. The DNA for the CDR3 is TGTGCCAGCAGCGTAGTCGAAGAGACGAACACCGGGGAGCTGTTTTTT. This codes for CASSVVEETNTGELFF.

The gene calls are TRBV7-7 and TRBJ2-6, with a tentative D call TRBD2 (6 bases). The V gene's germline CDR1 is SSHAT and CDR2 FNYEAQ (reference sequence). This CDR3 contains 17 residues. V was trimmed by 5 bases and J by 0 bases, leaving 14 bases between them. The CDR3 here is CASSPGTAGSGANVLTF. DNA of the CDR3: TGTGCCAGCAGCCCCGGGACTGCTGGCTCTGGGGCCAACGTCCTGACTTTC.

The chain has TRBV30 and TRBJ1-2, with a weak D call TRBD1 (6 bases). Germline loops: CDR1 GTSNPN, CDR2 SVGIG (reference sequence). V lost 5 bases and J lost 7, with 17 bases in between. This CDR3 comprises 13 residues. The CDR3 coding sequence is TGTGCCTGGGATACACAGGGTTTTTTTGGCTACACCTTC. Amino acid sequence: CAWDTQGFFGYTF. The complete variable domain, with remaining parts taken from reference TRBV30 and TRBJ1-2, reads SQTIHQWPATLVQPVGSPLSLECTVEGTSNPNLYWYRQAAGRGLQLLFYSVGIGQISSEVPQNLSASRPQDRQFILSSKKLLLSDSGFYLCAWDTQGFFGYTFGSGTRLTVV.

The chain has TRBV4-1 and TRBJ1-2; the D is unclear. The CDR3 is made up of 15 amino acids. V was clipped by 3 bases and J by 0 bases, with 11 bases between them. Germline lookup yields CDR1 MGHRA and CDR2 YSYEKL. The CDR3 is CASSQGATANYGYTF. For the CDR3, the DNA is TGCGCCAGCAGCCAGGGCGCTACGGCTAACTATGGCTACACCTTC.

V and J are TRBV6-6 and TRBJ2-7, with 7 bases lining up with TRBD1. The germline gives CDR1 MNHNY, CDR2 SVGAGI (reference sequence). J gave up 6 bases and V 2 bases, and 4 bases lay outside the gene matches. The CDR3 has 13 residues. This chain's CDR3 is CASSYVAGGEQYV. DNA of the CDR3: TGTGCCAGCAGTTACGTGGCAGGGGGCGAGCAGTACGTC.

This clone has just one count. The gene calls are TRBV12-3 or TRBV12-4 and TRBJ2-5, with 9 bases that match TRBD1. The V and J ends lost 6 bases and 3 bases, in that order; junction bases with no gene match: 2. CDR3 length: 13 residues. The CDR3 nucleotides are TGTGCCAGCAGCCGGGACAGGGAAGAGACCCAGTACTTC. Amino acids: CASSRDREETQYF.

The chain couples TRBV29-1 to TRBJ1-1; D gene unclear. The germline V gene encodes CDR1 SQVTM and CDR2 ANQGSEA. CDR3 length equals 13 residues. V lost 1 base and J 4 bases, leaving 10 bases between the germline ends. CDR3 sequence (DNA): TGCAGCGTTGAAGCGGGTATCTTCACTGAAGCTTTCTTT. Its protein is CSVEAGIFTEAFF. The whole variable domain, remainder taken from reference TRBV29-1 and TRBJ1-1, is SAVISQKPSRDICQRGTSLTIQCQVDSQVTMMFWYRQQPGQSLTLIATANQGSEATYESGFVIDKFPISRPNLTFSTLTVSNMSPEDSSIYLCSVEAGIFTEAFFGQGTRLTVV.

The chain has TRBV4-1 and TRBJ1-3; unclear D gene. This CDR3 contains 14 residues. CDR1 MGHRA and CDR2 YSYEKL come from the germline V gene. V was shortened by 0 bases and J by 7 bases, with 10 bases between the two germline ends. As DNA, the CDR3 is TGCGCCAGCAGCCAAGATGTCGGGTGGAACACCATATATTTT. This encodes CASSQDVGWNTIYF.

This chain joins TRBV7-2 and TRBJ1-6; D unresolved. This CDR3 is built from 14 residues. V dropped 2 bases and J dropped 6 bases, with 8 bases sitting between them. Germline lookup yields CDR1 SGHTA and CDR2 FQGNSA. The DNA of the CDR3 is TGTGCCAGCAGCTTACACAGCCTTAATTCACCCCTCCACTTT. This codes for CASSLHSLNSPLHF.